This T cell receptor beta chain appears in the sequencing data of a study of T cell clonotyping in hematopoietic cell transplantation. The time point was: recipient sample about 28 days before transplant, after cytoreduction. Samples: about 28 days before transplant, then days 30, 100 and 180 after. Trimming stripped 0 bases from V and 7 bases from J, with 13 bases between. In germline, CDR1 is SGDLS, CDR2 YYNGEE. The CDR3 contains 14 residues. TCRdb's table, derived via immunoSEQ multiplex PCR, lists solely in-frame clones and lacks some. The sample lists 35,000 to 50,000 clones; 85% were seen once. Regarding this clone: Antigen specificity is unknown.

Findings of the study overall: After transplant, recipient diversity fell while pathologically expanded clonotypes grew through day 180. Graft donor and pretransplant recipient Inverse Simpson Index values predicted broader posttransplant TCR diversity. At the given depth, recipient repertoires were over 95% de novo clonotypes.

The sequences come from peripheral blood mononuclear cells, collected before stem cell transplant. The chain links TRBV9 to TRBJ1-2; D is possibly TRBD1 (5 bases). The source is a man aged 60 to 69 with acute myeloid leukemia. Some clones in this sample may be carry-over from other donors' samples. The CDR3 protein is CASSVGLQGSGYTF. CDR3 DNA: TGTGCCAGCAGCGTAGGTCTCCAGGGAAGTGGCTACACCTTC.